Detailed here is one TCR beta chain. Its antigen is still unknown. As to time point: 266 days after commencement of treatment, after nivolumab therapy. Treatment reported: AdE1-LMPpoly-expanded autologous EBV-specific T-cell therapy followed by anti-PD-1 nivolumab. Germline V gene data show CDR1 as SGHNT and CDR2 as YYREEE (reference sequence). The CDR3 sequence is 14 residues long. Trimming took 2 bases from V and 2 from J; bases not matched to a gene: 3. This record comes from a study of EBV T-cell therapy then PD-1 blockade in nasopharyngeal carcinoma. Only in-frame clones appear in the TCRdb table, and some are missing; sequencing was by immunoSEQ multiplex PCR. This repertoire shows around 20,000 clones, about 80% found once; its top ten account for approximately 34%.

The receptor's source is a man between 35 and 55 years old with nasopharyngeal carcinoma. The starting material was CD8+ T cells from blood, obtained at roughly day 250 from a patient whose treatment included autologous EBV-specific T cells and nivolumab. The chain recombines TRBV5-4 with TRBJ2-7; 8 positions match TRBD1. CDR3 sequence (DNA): TGTGCCAGCAGCTTAGACAGGGGTACCTACGAGCAGTACTTC. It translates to CASSLDRGTYEQYF.